Described below is a single T cell receptor (beta chain) sequence and its context. The data belong to a study of shared clonotypes between healthy human individuals. Within Nashville, Tennessee resided all donors, each a Caucasian adult. The split of CD4+ cells yielded CD45RA+ naive and CD45RA-negative memory subsets. This was a deep-level run. Assay: immunoSEQ multiplex PCR; the TCRdb copy retains only in-frame clones and omits some. The repertoire has some 1 million clones, more than 60% of them found once; the top ten carry approximately 1.5%. The V gene lost 4 bases and the J gene lost 2 bases, with 7 bases spanning the gap. Looked up from germline, CDR1 is SGHTS and CDR2 is YDEGEE. The CDR3 consists of 13 residues.

The sequencing sample was made of memory CD4+ T cells sorted from blood. The subset is: CD45RA-negative fraction. The rearrangement uses TRBV5-8 and TRBJ2-1; TRBD2 is a possible D gene (5 bases). This sequence was found in a man between 18 and 35 years old in good health. CDR3 amino acids: CASSTGTYNEQFF. Here the CDR3 DNA reads TGTGCCAGCAGCACCGGGACCTACAATGAGCAGTTCTTC.